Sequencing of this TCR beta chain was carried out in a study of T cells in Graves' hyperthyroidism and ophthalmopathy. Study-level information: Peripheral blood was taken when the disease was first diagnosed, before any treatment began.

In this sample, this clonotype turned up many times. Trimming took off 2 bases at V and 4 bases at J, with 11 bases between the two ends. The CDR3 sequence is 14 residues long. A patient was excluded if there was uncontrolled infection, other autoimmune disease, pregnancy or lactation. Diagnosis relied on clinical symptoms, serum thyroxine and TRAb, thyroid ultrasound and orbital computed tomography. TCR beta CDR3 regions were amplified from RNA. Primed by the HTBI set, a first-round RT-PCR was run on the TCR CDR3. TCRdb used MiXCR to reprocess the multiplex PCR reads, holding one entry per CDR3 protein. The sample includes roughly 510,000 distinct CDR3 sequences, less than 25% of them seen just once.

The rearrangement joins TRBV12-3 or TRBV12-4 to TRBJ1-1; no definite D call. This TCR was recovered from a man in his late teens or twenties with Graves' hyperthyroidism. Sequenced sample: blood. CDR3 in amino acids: CASSLTTGSTEAFF. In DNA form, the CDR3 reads TGTGCCAGCAGTTTAACCACGGGTAGCACTGAAGCTTTCTTT.